These T cell receptor beta chains were read from a single sample in a study of human versus mouse CDR3 diversity and MHC coevolution. Here immunoSEQ multiplex PCR was the method, and the copy in TCRdb shows in-frame clones only, minus some. Altogether about 77,000 clones are present, around 93% being singletons, with the ten largest covering roughly 0.16%. Sequencing was carried out using naive CD4+ T cells from blood. The receptors derive from a person aged 25 to 75 in good health. Each CDR3 is given with its conserved first and last residue. The order of the fields is J gene, V gene, CDR3 protein.

TRBJ2-7,TRBV15,CATVKRGSGAEFYEQYF
TRBJ1-2,TRBV6-1,CASSSGQGAGYGYTF
TRBJ2-7,TRBV9,CASSVEGRSGFEQYF
TRBJ2-1,TRBV19,CASSMVSGNLNEQFF
TRBJ2-1,TRBV5-1,CASSLATGSYNEQFF
TRBJ2-5,TRBV15,CATSRDTETQYF
TRBJ1-2,TRBV6-5,CASRPTAGADYGYTF
TRBJ1-6,TRBV19,CASKETGGSYNSPLHF
TRBJ1-3,TRBV2,CASSGGGSGNTIYF
TRBJ2-3,TRBV5-1,CASSLDHEITDTQYF
TRBJ1-5,TRBV5-6,CASSLSRTAGGNQPQHF
TRBJ1-1,TRBV29-1,CSVTTGNTEAFF
TRBJ1-5,TRBV29-1,CSVGAGGTKRSNQPQHF
TRBJ2-1,TRBV30,CAWSVVSGYNEQFF
TRBJ2-5,TRBV29-1,CSGLGANQETQYF
TRBJ2-4,TRBV2,CASRGGAKNIQYF
TRBJ2-1,TRBV19,CASSITGRREGLGEQFF
TRBJ1-1,TRBV6-1,CASSEGRGSEAFF
TRBJ2-3,TRBV5-1,CASSFRTNTDTQYF
TRBJ2-7,TRBV6-1,CASRDADRGWYEQYF
TRBJ2-3,TRBV29-1,CSVNIAGVGF
TRBJ2-1,TRBV5-1,CASMSSGGPTDEQFF
TRBJ1-1,TRBV2,CASKGEGEAFF
TRBJ2-7,TRBV29-1,CSVEGAGAHSYEQYF
TRBJ2-7,TRBV6-5,CASSSPGEQYF
TRBJ2-7,TRBV29-1,CSVITSGSYEQYF
TRBJ2-5,TRBV7-9,CASSLAGGTAYTQETQYF
TRBJ2-7,TRBV6-5,CASRTSGAYEQYF
TRBJ1-6,TRBV28,CASSVPPNRFYNSPLHF
TRBJ2-3,TRBV5-1,CASNGVSGTDTQYF
TRBJ2-2,TRBV5-4,CASSQGLDAGGELFF
TRBJ1-6,TRBV7-2,CASSRNDRNNSPLHF
TRBJ2-5,TRBV5-1,CASSSRPGGETQYF
TRBJ1-1,TRBV30,CAWSVQGKGEAFF
TRBJ2-3,TRBV5-1,CASSLEGGSADTQYF
TRBJ2-3,TRBV7-9,CASRTSDTDTQYF
TRBJ2-3,TRBV28,CASSLDGRGSTDTQYF
-,TRBV29-1,CSVVGTGPYEQYF
TRBJ2-3,TRBV5-1,CASTRDTDTQYF
TRBJ2-3,TRBV30,CAWSMRGRSTDTQYF
TRBJ2-2,TRBV5-6,CASSQTRSNTGELFF
TRBJ2-4,TRBV27,CASSLRFKGQGPTAKNIQYF
TRBJ1-5,TRBV30,CAWSKNRGEQPQHF
TRBJ2-7,TRBV27,CASSSSFSGLHLEQYF
TRBJ1-2,TRBV7-8,CASSLASGTSGYTF
TRBJ2-1,TRBV11-2,CASSSSSPSYNEQFF
TRBJ2-1,TRBV5-4,CASEKGASGVLGEQFF
TRBJ1-5,TRBV27,CASRPSTGGNQPQHF
TRBJ2-3,TRBV7-9,CASSTYSTGDTQYF
TRBJ2-7,TRBV2,CASRGTGLYEQYF
TRBJ1-2,TRBV11-2,CASSLNWDRAYGYTF